The source of this TCR beta chain is a study of T cells in Graves' hyperthyroidism and ophthalmopathy. Study conclusions and caveats: Onset of ophthalmopathy came a median around 6.5 months after the model predicted it.

Germline CDR1 is LNHDA and CDR2 is SQIVND (reference sequence). The V and J ends lost 7 bases and 1 base respectively, with 13 bases between them. CDR3 length: 14 amino acids. RNA transcripts served as the template for amplifying TCR beta CDR3 regions. RT-PCR in the first round (using the HTBI primer set) targeted the TCR CDR3. TCRdb redid the calling of the multiplex PCR reads with MiXCR, one entry per CDR3 protein. The table has roughly 500,000 distinct CDR3 sequences, roughly 13% seen once. Newly diagnosed patients aged 18 to 65 had hyperthyroidism of under 2 months' duration. On the basis of clinical symptoms, serum thyroxine and TRAb, thyroid ultrasound and orbital computed tomography, diagnoses were made. The PBMCs were taken from around 10 ml of fresh peripheral blood. This clonotype has at least ten counts. The antigen is unknown.

Material: blood. The origin of this receptor is a woman in her 30s with Graves' hyperthyroidism that later progressed to Graves' ophthalmopathy. This sequence joins TRBV19 and TRBJ1-1; TRBD1 is a possible D gene (5 bases). CDR3 region: CASNPTASNTEAFF. For the CDR3, the DNA is TGTGCCAGTAATCCGACAGCTTCGAACACTGAAGCTTTCTTT.